This record looks at one T cell receptor beta chain sequence and its context. Its specificity is unknown. The CDR3 covers 16 residues. The germline V gene encodes CDR1 SGHRS and CDR2 YFSETQ. Template switching introduced UMIs that contain a 6-nucleotide sample barcode. TCRdb reanalyzed the 5' RACE reads, giving one entry per CDR3 protein sequence and no DNA. The sample table sets out around 380,000 distinct CDR3 sequences. These data come from a study of monozygotic twins with inflammatory bowel disease. Points from the study as a whole: No discrimination was achieved between different T cell subtypes. Healthy twins showed more clonotype sharing with others than IBD patients, especially patients with disease activity.

The authors isolated total RNA from whole blood without sorting T cells. This sequence was found in a human donor with ulcerative colitis or Crohn's disease, or a healthy co-twin of an affected twin (not recorded which). This chain links TRBV5-1 with TRBJ2-7; TCRdb calls TRBD2, which cannot be checked without DNA. Sequencing was carried out using blood. CDR3 loop: CASSLGTSGYSYEQYF.